This T cell receptor beta chain originates from a study of blood T cell repertoires in COVID-19. Clones were read by immunoSEQ multiplex PCR, and TCRdb kept only the in-frame ones, dropping some. This sample has roughly 250,000 clones, with 84% found just once. V shed 4 bases, J shed 1 base, and the junction held 10 bases outside the gene matches. The CDR3 runs 16 residues. The germline CDR1 and CDR2 sequences are SGHRS and YFSETQ. The sample taken for sequencing was peripheral blood. The TCR originated in a human donor in a cohort sampled during active COVID-19. V gene TRBV5-1 combines with J gene TRBJ2-7; 8 positions match TRBD1. In DNA form, the CDR3 reads TGCGCCAGCAGCCGTACAGGGGGTGGCGGGTCCTACGAGCAGTACTTC. Translated: CASSRTGGGGSYEQYF.